The 24 T cell receptor beta chains reported below all come from one sample, sequenced in a study of blood T cell repertoires in COVID-19. Sequencing used immunoSEQ multiplex PCR; TCRdb keeps in-frame clones, though not all of them. The sample has approximately 300,000 clones, 86% seen once. Input material: PBMCs or T cells enriched from blood (not recorded which). Receptor source: a woman between 18 and 29 years old who had recovered from COVID-19.

The chain employs TRBV18 and TRBJ1-1; 7 bases match TRBD1. The CDR3 loop spans 18 amino acids. V was clipped by 5 bases and J by 4 bases; unmatched bases: 19. Germline CDR1 and CDR2: KGHSH and LQKENI. CDR3 in amino acids: CASSFLGYRGRVVTEAFF. The DNA of the CDR3 is TGTGCCAGCTCATTCCTAGGGTATAGGGGGCGCGTTGTCACTGAAGCTTTCTTT.

This sequence joins TRBV19 and TRBJ2-3; 8 bases are shared with TRBD2. The CDR3 is made up of 15 amino acids. Germline loops: CDR1 LNHDA, CDR2 SQIVND (reference sequence). V lost 6 bases to trimming and J lost 2 bases; unmatched junction nucleotides: 7. CDR3 DNA: TGTGCCAGTAGGATTAGCGGGGAATACACAGATACGCAGTATTTT. Translating gives CASRISGEYTDTQYF.

The chain recombines TRBV19 with TRBJ2-7, with 8 bases aligning to TRBD1. Per the germline V gene, CDR1 is LNHDA and CDR2 is SQIVND (reference sequence). The CDR3 runs 15 residues. Unmatched junction bases numbered 8, after V lost 7 bases and J lost 0 bases. The CDR3 loop is CASNRRTGSSYEQYF. Here the CDR3 DNA reads TGTGCCAGTAACCGGAGGACAGGGAGCTCCTACGAGCAGTACTTC.

This clone came up many times. J is TRBJ1-6 and V is TRBV3-1 (or the pseudogene TRBV3-2); 8 bases are a match to TRBD1. Germline V gene sequence: CDR1 LGHDT, CDR2 YNNKEL (reference sequence). This CDR3 has 14 residues. The trim removed 4 bases at V and 10 bases at J, leaving 6 bases unmatched. The DNA of the CDR3 is TGTGCCAGCAGCCTTCAGGGGGCTGGCTCACCCCTCCACTTT. Translation gives CASSLQGAGSPLHF.

This chain uses TRBV5-8 with TRBJ1-5; D perhaps matches TRBD1 (6 bases). The V gene's germline CDR1 is SGHTS and CDR2 YDEGEE. Trimming took off 4 bases at V and 3 bases at J, with 14 bases between the two ends. This CDR3 spans 15 amino acids. The CDR3 region is CASSAGGADNQPQHF. The DNA of the CDR3 is TGTGCCAGCAGCGCCGGGGGGGCTGACAATCAGCCCCAGCATTTT.

The chain is built from TRBV28 and TRBJ1-5, with D unclear. CDR1 and CDR2 (germline): MDHEN, SYDVKM. This CDR3 is built from 13 residues. V was shortened by 6 bases and J by 0 bases, with 6 bases between the two germline ends. CDR3 DNA: TGTGCCAGCAGCCGGTATAGCAATCAGCCCCAGCATTTT. Its protein is CASSRYSNQPQHF.

V gene TRBV14 combines with J gene TRBJ2-5; TRBD2 aligns across 14 bases. CDR3 length: 18 amino acids. The germline gives CDR1 SGHDN, CDR2 FVKESK. The trim removed 0 bases at V and 10 bases at J, leaving 13 bases unmatched. CDR3 amino acids: CASSQDSGTSGGIQLQYF. In DNA form, the CDR3 reads TGTGCCAGCAGCCAAGATTCGGGGACTAGCGGGGGAATACAGCTCCAGTACTTC.

This chain connects TRBV3-1 (or the pseudogene TRBV3-2) to TRBJ2-1; 10 bases fit TRBD2. This CDR3 contains 16 residues. CDR1 and CDR2 (germline): LGHDT, YNNKEL (reference sequence). V trimming: 1 base; J trimming: 10 bases; junction bases outside the gene matches: 10. The CDR3 coding sequence is TGTGCCAGCAGCCAAGTAGGACTAGCGGTTACTAGAGAGCAGTTCTTC. It yields the protein CASSQVGLAVTREQFF.

This clone occurred a few times. The chain combines TRBV9 with TRBJ1-2; D is perhaps TRBD1 (6 bases). V dropped 6 bases and J dropped 4 bases, with 16 bases sitting between them. The CDR3 sequence is 14 residues long. Germline V CDR1 and CDR2: SGDLS, YYNGEE. The CDR3 is CASTPTGFSYGYTF. DNA for the CDR3: TGTGCCAGCACCCCCACAGGGTTTAGCTATGGCTACACCTTC.

The chain couples TRBV14 to TRBJ2-1; 8 bases agree with TRBD2. Germline CDR1 SGHDN, CDR2 FVKESK. The CDR3 has 18 residues. The ends lost 1 base at V and 5 bases at J; junction bases unmatched: 13. DNA for the CDR3: TGTGCCAGCAGCCAAGGAGGGGCACTAGCGGTGCTAAACAATGAGCAGTTCTTC. Its protein product is CASSQGGALAVLNNEQFF. Combining the CDR3 with reference TRBV14 and TRBJ2-1 gives the whole variable domain EAGVTQFPSHSVIEKGQTVTLRCDPISGHDNLYWYRRVMGKEIKFLLHFVKESKQDESGMPNNRFLAERTGGTYSTLKVQPAELEDSGVYFCASSQGGALAVLNNEQFFGPGTRLTVL.

The V gene is TRBV5-4, the J gene TRBJ1-2, with D perhaps TRBD1 (5 bases). Trimming removed 6 bases from V and 5 bases from J, with 17 bases in between. Germline lookup yields CDR1 SGHNT and CDR2 YYREEE (reference sequence). The CDR3 extends over 14 amino acids. The CDR3 region is CASTHGWGDYGYTF. CDR3 DNA sequence: TGTGCCAGCACCCACGGATGGGGGGATTATGGCTACACCTTC.

V usage is TRBV6-4 and J usage is TRBJ1-2, with 9 bases matching TRBD1. V shed 3 bases and J 6 bases; nucleotides not matched to a gene: 5. CDR3 length: 14 amino acids. Germline loops: CDR1 MRHNA, CDR2 SNTAGT. This chain's CDR3 is CASSEQGASDGYTF. The CDR3, as DNA: TGTGCCAGCAGTGAACAGGGGGCATCGGATGGCTACACCTTC.

The chain combines TRBV19 with TRBJ2-1; 10 bases align to TRBD2. The CDR3 has 17 residues. With V trimmed by 1 base and J by 0 bases, 3 bases remained unmatched. Germline values: CDR1 LNHDA, CDR2 SQIVND (reference sequence). In nucleotides, the CDR3 is TGTGCCAGTAGTATAGCCCGGACTAGCGGCTCCTACAATGAGCAGTTCTTC. Protein product: CASSIARTSGSYNEQFF.

This clone occurred once. The rearrangement uses TRBV7-9 and TRBJ1-1; the match to TRBD1 covers 7 bases. The CDR3 is 12 residues long. After removal of 5 bases from V and 8 bases from J, the junction contained 5 bases not matched to a gene. The germline gives CDR1 SEHNR, CDR2 FQNEAQ (reference sequence). In nucleotides, the CDR3 is TGTGCCAGCAGCCCACAGGACAGGGAAGCTTTCTTT. It encodes CASSPQDREAFF.

The J gene is TRBJ1-2, the V gene TRBV28, with a possible D match to TRBD1 (6 bases). Germline values: CDR1 MDHEN, CDR2 SYDVKM. The ends were cut back, 5 bases at V and 6 bases at J, with 13 bases in the middle. The CDR3 contains 13 residues. The chain's CDR3 is CASSIGQRNGYTF. In DNA form, the CDR3 reads TGTGCCAGCAGTATCGGACAGCGTAATGGCTACACCTTC.

The chain couples TRBV5-6 to TRBJ2-5, with unresolved D. The CDR3 has 13 amino acids. Germline CDR1 and CDR2: SGHDT and YYEEEE. The germline V and J ends were trimmed by 0 bases and 7 bases, with 10 bases remaining between them. CDR3 sequence reads: CASSLDSRGTQYF. Here the CDR3 DNA reads TGTGCCAGCAGCTTGGACTCCCGAGGGACCCAGTACTTC.

The rearrangement uses TRBV24-1 and TRBJ2-1, with TRBD1 matching over 7 bases. With 4 bases clipped from V and 7 bases from J, the junction kept 6 bases outside the gene matches. This CDR3 contains 14 residues. Germline CDR1 and CDR2: KGHDR and SFDVKD. The CDR3 DNA is TGTGCCACCAGTGAACTGGGGACAGAGAATGAGCAGTTCTTC. It is translated as CATSELGTENEQFF.

In its sample, this clone was seen a few times. The gene calls are TRBV5-5 and TRBJ2-1; TRBD1 matches 8 bases. V trimming: 6 bases; J trimming: 15 bases; junction bases outside the gene matches: 14. Germline lookup yields CDR1 SGHKS and CDR2 YYEKEE (reference sequence). The CDR3 has 13 residues. Here the CDR3 reads CASTSGRGTGPFF. The CDR3 DNA follows: TGTGCCAGCACCTCGGGTCGTGGGACAGGTCCGTTCTTC.

The count of this clone is one. J is TRBJ2-5 and V is TRBV6-6; 7 bases line up with TRBD2. The CDR3 is made up of 14 amino acids. Germline CDR1 and CDR2: MNHNY and SVGAGI (reference sequence). The V segment lost 5 bases and the J segment 7 bases; nucleotides outside the gene matches: 10. The CDR3 region has the DNA TGTGCCAGCAGTCAGCGGGGCGATCACGGGACCCAGTACTTC. It translates to CASSQRGDHGTQYF.

The chain carries TRBV7-9 and TRBJ1-4; D unresolved. The CDR3 totals 16 residues. V was clipped by 2 bases and J by 1 base, with 11 bases between them. Germline CDR1 is SEHNR and CDR2 is FQNEAQ (reference sequence). For the CDR3, the DNA is TGTGCCAGCAGCTTAACGTTACGAGGAACTAATGAAAAACTGTTTTTT. Its translation: CASSLTLRGTNEKLFF.

This chain joins TRBV7-9 and TRBJ2-7; the D is unclear. The germline CDR1 and CDR2 sequences are SEHNR and FQNEAQ (reference sequence). This CDR3 is 15 amino acids long. The ends were cut back, 3 bases at V and 3 bases at J, with 15 bases in the middle. The DNA for the CDR3 is TGTGCCAGCAGCTTCCTCACTAACGGAATCTACGAGCAGTACTTC. Protein sequence: CASSFLTNGIYEQYF.

This chain uses TRBV27 with TRBJ2-4; weak D call: TRBD1 (5 bases). Germline V gives CDR1 MNHEY, CDR2 SMNVEV (reference sequence). The ends were cut back, 6 bases at V and 4 bases at J, with 16 bases in the middle. The CDR3 has 15 residues. CDR3 DNA: TGTGCCAGCAGATCAACAGGTTCGTGGAAAAACATTCAGTACTTC. Its translation: CASRSTGSWKNIQYF.

This chain connects TRBV7-8 to TRBJ2-3, with 7 bases identical to TRBD2. The ends lost 2 bases at V and 5 bases at J; junction bases unmatched: 7. This CDR3 has 15 amino acids. The germline V gene encodes CDR1 SGHVS and CDR2 FQNEAQ. The CDR3 protein is CASSLSGGQGDTQYF. The CDR3 DNA reads TGTGCCAGCAGCTTATCGGGGGGTCAGGGAGATACGCAGTATTTT. Filled out from reference TRBV7-8 and TRBJ2-3, the complete variable domain reads GAGVSQSPRYKVAKRGQDVALRCDPISGHVSLFWYQQALGQGPEFLTYFQNEAQLDKSGLPSDRFFAERPEGSVSTLKIQRTQQEDSAVYLCASSLSGGQGDTQYFGPGTRLTVL.

The genes are TRBV30 and TRBJ2-7, with D perhaps matching TRBD2 (5 bases). The CDR3 is 13 residues long. The ends were cut back, 0 bases at V and 7 bases at J, with 13 bases in the middle. Germline V gene lookup returns CDR1 GTSNPN and CDR2 SVGIG (reference sequence). The CDR3 DNA is TGTGCCTGGAGTGTATCCCTAGCTAGGGAGCAGTACTTC. Amino acids: CAWSVSLAREQYF. The full variable domain, completed using reference TRBV30 and TRBJ2-7, is SQTIHQWPATLVQPVGSPLSLECTVEGTSNPNLYWYRQAAGRGLQLLFYSVGIGQISSEVPQNLSASRPQDRQFILSSKKLLLSDSGFYLCAWSVSLAREQYFGPGTRLTVT.